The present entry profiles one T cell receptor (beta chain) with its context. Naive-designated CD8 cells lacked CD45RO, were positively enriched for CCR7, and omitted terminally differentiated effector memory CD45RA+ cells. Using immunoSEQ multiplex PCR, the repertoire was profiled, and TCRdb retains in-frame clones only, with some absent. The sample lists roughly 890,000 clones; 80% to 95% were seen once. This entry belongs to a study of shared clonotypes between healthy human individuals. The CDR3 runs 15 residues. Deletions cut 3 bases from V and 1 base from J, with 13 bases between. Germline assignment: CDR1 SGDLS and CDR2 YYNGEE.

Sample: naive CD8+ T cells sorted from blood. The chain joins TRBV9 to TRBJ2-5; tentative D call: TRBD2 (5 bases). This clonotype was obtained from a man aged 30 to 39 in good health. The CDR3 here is CASSDRAGLQETQYF. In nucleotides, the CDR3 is TGTGCCAGCAGCGACCGAGCAGGACTCCAAGAGACCCAGTACTTC.